The present entry profiles one T cell receptor (beta chain) with its context. Authors' methods: Reference gene primer amplification gave nucleated cell count estimates. Libraries were prepared by immunoSEQ multiplex PCR; TCRdb keeps only in-frame clonotypes and omits some of them. That table supplies the V and J calls and clone size; D and trimming were determined from the DNA. The data show 100,000 to 150,000 clones, around 76% seen once. The entry originates in a study of blood T cell repertoires in COVID-19. Study summary: Samples of COVID-19 (acute and convalescent) were obtained from the United States, Italy and Spain. Sources were T cells, B-cell-depleted T cells, or PBMCs; the material itself was cDNA or gDNA.

The ends were cut back, 4 bases at V and 7 bases at J, with 18 bases in the middle. The CDR3 has 15 residues. Germline lookup yields CDR1 SGHRS and CDR2 YFSETQ. This TCR derives from a man in his 60s with acute or convalescent COVID-19. Material: peripheral blood. The V call is TRBV5-1, the J call TRBJ1-5; TRBD1 might be the D (6 bases). CDR3 coding DNA: TGCGCCAGCAGCCCGGACTGGACAGAGTACCAGCCCCAGCATTTT. Translating gives CASSPDWTEYQPQHF.